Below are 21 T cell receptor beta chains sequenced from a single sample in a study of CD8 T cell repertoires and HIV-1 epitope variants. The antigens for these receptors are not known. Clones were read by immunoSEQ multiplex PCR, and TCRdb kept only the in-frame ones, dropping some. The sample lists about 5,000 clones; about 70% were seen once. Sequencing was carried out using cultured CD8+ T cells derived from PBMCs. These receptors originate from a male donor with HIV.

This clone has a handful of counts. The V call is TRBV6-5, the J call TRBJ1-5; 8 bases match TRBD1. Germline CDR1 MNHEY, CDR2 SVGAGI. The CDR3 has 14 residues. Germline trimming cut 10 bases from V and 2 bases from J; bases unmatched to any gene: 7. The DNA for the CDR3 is TGTGCCACATCAGGGGGCGTTCGCAATCAGCCCCAGCATTTT. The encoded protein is CATSGGVRNQPQHF.

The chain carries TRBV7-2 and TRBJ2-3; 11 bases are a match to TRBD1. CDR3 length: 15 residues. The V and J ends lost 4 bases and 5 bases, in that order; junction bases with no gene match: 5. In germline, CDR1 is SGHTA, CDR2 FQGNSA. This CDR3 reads CASSSSGQGGDTQYF. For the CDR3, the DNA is TGTGCCAGCAGCTCATCGGGACAGGGGGGAGATACGCAGTATTTT.

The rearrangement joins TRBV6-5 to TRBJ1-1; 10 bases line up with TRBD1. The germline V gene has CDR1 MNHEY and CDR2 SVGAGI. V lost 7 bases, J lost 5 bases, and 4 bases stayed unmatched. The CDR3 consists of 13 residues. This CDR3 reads CASIWTGGTEAFF. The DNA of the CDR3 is TGTGCCAGCATTTGGACAGGGGGGACTGAAGCTTTCTTT.

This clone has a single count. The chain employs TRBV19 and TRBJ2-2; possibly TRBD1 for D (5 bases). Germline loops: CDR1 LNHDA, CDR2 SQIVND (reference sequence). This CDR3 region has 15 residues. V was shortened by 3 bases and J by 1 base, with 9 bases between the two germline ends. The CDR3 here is CASSISTVNTGELFF. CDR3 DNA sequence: TGTGCCAGTAGTATTTCGACAGTGAACACCGGGGAGCTGTTTTTT.

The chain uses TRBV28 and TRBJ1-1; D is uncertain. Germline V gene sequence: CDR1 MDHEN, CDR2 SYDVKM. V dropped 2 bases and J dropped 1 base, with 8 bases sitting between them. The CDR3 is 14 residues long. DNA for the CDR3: TGTGCCAGCAGTTTACGAATCCCGAACACTGAAGCTTTCTTT. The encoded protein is CASSLRIPNTEAFF.

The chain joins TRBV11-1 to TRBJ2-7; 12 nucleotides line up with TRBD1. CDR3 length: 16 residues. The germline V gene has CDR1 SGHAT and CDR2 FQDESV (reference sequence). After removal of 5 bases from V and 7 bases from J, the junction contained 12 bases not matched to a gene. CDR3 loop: CASSLNPGQGAGEQYF. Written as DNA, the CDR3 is TGTGCCAGCAGCCTAAATCCGGGACAGGGGGCAGGAGAGCAGTACTTC.

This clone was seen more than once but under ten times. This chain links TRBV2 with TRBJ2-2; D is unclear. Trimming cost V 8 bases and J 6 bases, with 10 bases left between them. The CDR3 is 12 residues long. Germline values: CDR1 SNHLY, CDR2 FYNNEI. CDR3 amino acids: CASGPAPGELFF. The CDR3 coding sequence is TGTGCCAGCGGCCCAGCGCCCGGGGAGCTGTTTTTT.

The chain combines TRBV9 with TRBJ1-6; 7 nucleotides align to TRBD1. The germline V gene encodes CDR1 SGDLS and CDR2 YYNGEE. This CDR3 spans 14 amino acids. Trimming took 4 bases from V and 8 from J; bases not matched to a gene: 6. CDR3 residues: CASSQGGFDSPLHF. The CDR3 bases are TGTGCCAGCAGCCAGGGGGGATTTGATTCACCCCTCCACTTT.

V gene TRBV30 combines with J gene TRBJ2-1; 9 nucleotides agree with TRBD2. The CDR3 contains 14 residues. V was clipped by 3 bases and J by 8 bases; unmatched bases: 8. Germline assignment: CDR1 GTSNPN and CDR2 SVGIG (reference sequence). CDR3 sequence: CAWREPGLAHEQFF. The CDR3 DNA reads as TGTGCCTGGAGGGAACCGGGACTAGCTCATGAGCAGTTCTTC.

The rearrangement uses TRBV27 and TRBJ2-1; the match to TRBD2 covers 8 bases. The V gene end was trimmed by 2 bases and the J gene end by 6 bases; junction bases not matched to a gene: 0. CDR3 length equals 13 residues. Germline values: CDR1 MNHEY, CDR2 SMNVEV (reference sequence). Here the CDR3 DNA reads TGTGCCAGCAGTTTACGGGGGGGCAATGAGCAGTTCTTC. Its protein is CASSLRGGNEQFF.

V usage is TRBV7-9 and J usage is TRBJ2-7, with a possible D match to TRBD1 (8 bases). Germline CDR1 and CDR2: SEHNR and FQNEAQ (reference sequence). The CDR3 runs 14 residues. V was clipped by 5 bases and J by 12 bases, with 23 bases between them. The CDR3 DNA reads TGTGCCAGCAGCCACAACGGACAGGGAGGGGCTTTGTACTTC. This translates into CASSHNGQGGALYF.

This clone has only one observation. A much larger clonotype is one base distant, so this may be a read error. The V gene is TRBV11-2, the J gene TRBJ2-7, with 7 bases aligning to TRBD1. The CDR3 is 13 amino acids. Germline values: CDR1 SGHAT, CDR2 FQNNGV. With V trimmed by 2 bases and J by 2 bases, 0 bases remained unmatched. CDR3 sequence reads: CASSLQGAYEQYF. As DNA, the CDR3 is TGTGCCAGCAGCTTACAGGGGGCCTACGAGCAGTACTTC.

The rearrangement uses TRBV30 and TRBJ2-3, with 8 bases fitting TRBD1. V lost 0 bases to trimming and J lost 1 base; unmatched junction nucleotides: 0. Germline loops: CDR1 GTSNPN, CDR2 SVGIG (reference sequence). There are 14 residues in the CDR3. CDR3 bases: TGTGCCTGGAGTGTACAGGGGGGCACAGATACGCAGTATTTT. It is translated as CAWSVQGGTDTQYF.

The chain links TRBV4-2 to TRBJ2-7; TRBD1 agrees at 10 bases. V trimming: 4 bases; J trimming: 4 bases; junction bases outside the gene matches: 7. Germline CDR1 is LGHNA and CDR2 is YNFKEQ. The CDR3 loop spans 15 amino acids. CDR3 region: CASSLGTGDPYEQYF. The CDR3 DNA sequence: TGTGCCAGCAGCCTAGGGACAGGGGATCCATACGAGCAGTACTTC.

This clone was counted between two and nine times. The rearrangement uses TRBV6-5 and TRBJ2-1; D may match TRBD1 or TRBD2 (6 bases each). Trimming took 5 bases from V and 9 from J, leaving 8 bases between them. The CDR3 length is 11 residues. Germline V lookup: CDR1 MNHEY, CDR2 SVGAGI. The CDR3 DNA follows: TGTGCCAGCAGTGAGGGGGGTGAGCAGTTCTTC. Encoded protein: CASSEGGEQFF.

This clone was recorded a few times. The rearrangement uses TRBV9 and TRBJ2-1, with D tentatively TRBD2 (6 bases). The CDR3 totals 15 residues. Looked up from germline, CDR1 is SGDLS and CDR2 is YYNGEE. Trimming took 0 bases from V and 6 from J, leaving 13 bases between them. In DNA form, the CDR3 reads TGTGCCAGCAGCGTAGAGAAAGCGGGTACCAATGAGCAGTTCTTC. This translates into CASSVEKAGTNEQFF.

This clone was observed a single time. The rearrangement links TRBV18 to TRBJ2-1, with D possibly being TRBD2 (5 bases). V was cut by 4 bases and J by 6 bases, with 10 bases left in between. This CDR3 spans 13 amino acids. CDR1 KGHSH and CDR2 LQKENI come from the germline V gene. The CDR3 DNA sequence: TGTGCCAGCTCACTTGGGGAGTCCAATGAGCAGTTCTTC. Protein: CASSLGESNEQFF.

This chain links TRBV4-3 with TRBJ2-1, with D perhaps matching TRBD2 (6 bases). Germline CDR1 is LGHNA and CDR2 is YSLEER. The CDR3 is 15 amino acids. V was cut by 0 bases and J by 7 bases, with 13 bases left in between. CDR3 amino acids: CASSQDIERVNEQFF. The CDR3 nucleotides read TGCGCCAGCAGCCAAGATATCGAGCGGGTTAATGAGCAGTTCTTC.

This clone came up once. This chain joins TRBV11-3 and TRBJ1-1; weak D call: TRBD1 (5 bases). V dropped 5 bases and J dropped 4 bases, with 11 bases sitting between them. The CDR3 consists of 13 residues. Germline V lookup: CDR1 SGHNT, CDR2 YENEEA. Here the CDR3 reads CASSPWGSTEAFF. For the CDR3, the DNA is TGTGCCAGCAGCCCCTGGGGGAGCACTGAAGCTTTCTTT.

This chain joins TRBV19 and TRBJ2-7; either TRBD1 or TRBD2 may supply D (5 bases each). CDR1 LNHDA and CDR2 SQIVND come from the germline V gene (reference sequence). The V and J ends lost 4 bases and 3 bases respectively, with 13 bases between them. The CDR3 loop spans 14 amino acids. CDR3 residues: CASSTGTTYYEQYF. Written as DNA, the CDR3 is TGTGCCAGTAGTACAGGGACCACCTACTACGAGCAGTACTTC.

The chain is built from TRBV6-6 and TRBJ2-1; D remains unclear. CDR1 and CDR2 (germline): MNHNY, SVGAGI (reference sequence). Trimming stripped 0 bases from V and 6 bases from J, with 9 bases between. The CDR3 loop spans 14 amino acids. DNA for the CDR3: TGTGCCAGCAGTTACTCCGATCTGCCCAATGAGCAGTTCTTC. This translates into CASSYSDLPNEQFF.